This TCR beta chain was sequenced in a study of cytomegalovirus exposure and HLA in healthy donors. Study-wide context: Counted in an early data release were roughly 87 million unique TCRs from HLA-typed donors.

Vbeta (60) and Jbeta (13) primers were used in the PCR. Sequencing was performed with immunoSEQ multiplex PCR; in TCRdb, only in-frame clones are kept and a portion is missing. The sample records 200,000 to 250,000 clones, about 86% being singletons. V dropped 5 bases and J dropped 4; count of bases not matched to a gene: 10. In germline, CDR1 is GTSNPN, CDR2 SVGIG (reference sequence). The CDR3 spans 15 residues. Study conclusions and caveats: Association of a missense DCLRE1C variant with TCR beta V- and J-gene trimming was reported in a later analysis. Of the V segments, some could not be distinguished, including TRBV6-2 and TRBV6-3, and were excluded. Within an earlier analysis, most TCR beta V segments proved productive either about 87% or about 30% of the time.

About this clone itself: The antigen is not known.

Sequences were obtained from PBMCs. The source is a woman in her sixties or seventies in good health and CMV-seropositive. The rearrangement joins TRBV30 to TRBJ2-1; 8 bases match TRBD1. The CDR3 nucleotides are TGTGCCTGGTTAATCAGGGGGCAAGCTTACAATGAGCAGTTCTTC. Protein: CAWLIRGQAYNEQFF.